This passage covers 26 T cell receptor beta chains from one sample sequenced in a study of blood T cell repertoires in COVID-19. Measured with immunoSEQ multiplex PCR; TCRdb has only the in-frame clones, and not every one. The sample has under 200,000 clones; 84% are singletons. Sequencing used peripheral blood. The receptors were gathered from a man between 35 and 55 years old who had recovered from COVID-19.

The chain couples TRBV6-5 to TRBJ2-5, with 14 positions matching TRBD2. Per the germline V gene, CDR1 is MNHEY and CDR2 is SVGAGI. V lost 6 bases and J lost 4; bases outside the gene matches: 4. The CDR3 runs 15 residues. The CDR3 region has the DNA TGTGCCAGCAGGGCCGGGACTAGCGGGAGAGAGACCCAGTACTTC. It translates to CASRAGTSGRETQYF.

This clone came up a few times. The V call is TRBV6-5, the J call TRBJ2-3, with D perhaps matching TRBD2 (6 bases). In germline, CDR1 is MNHEY, CDR2 SVGAGI. This CDR3 is 13 amino acids long. V lost 6 bases to trimming and J lost 4 bases, with 11 bases between them. The CDR3 loop is CASRPSEADTQYF. Written as DNA, the CDR3 is TGTGCCAGCAGACCTAGCGAGGCAGATACGCAGTATTTT.

This clone came up once. V usage is TRBV11-2 and J usage is TRBJ1-3; no clear D gene. Trimming removed 2 bases from V and 4 bases from J, with 15 bases in between. The CDR3 has 16 residues. Per the germline V gene, CDR1 is SGHAT and CDR2 is FQNNGV. DNA of the CDR3: TGTGCCAGCAGCTTAAGTGAGGCTACAAGGGGAAACACCATATATTTT. Amino acid sequence: CASSLSEATRGNTIYF. Complete variable domain (other parts from reference TRBV11-2 and TRBJ1-3): EAGVAQSPRYKIIEKRQSVAFWCNPISGHATLYWYQQILGQGPKLLIQFQNNGVVDDSQLPKDRFSAERLKGVDSTLKIQPAKLEDSAVYLCASSLSEATRGNTIYFGEGSWLTVV.

The chain couples TRBV28 to TRBJ2-7, with 8 bases lining up with TRBD1. The V gene's germline CDR1 is MDHEN and CDR2 SYDVKM. This CDR3 is 16 amino acids long. V lost 5 bases and J lost 3; bases outside the gene matches: 12. The CDR3 loop reads CASSPLYRGRFYEQYF. In DNA form, the CDR3 reads TGTGCCAGCAGTCCCCTCTACAGGGGGAGGTTCTACGAGCAGTACTTC. The variable domain in full, completed from reference TRBV28 and TRBJ2-7, reads DVKVTQSSRYLVKRTGEKVFLECVQDMDHENMFWYRQDPGLGLRLIYFSYDVKMKEKGDIPEGYSVSREKKERFSLILESASTNQTSMYLCASSPLYRGRFYEQYFGPGTRLTVT.

This sequence joins TRBV24-1 and TRBJ2-1; TRBD2 matches at 10 bases. CDR1 KGHDR and CDR2 SFDVKD come from the germline V gene. The ends lost 5 bases at V and 0 bases at J; junction bases unmatched: 6. This CDR3 region has 17 residues. CDR3 nucleotide sequence: TGTGCCACCAGTGCCAGTAGCGGGAGGAGCTCCTACAATGAGCAGTTCTTC. Translated: CATSASSGRSSYNEQFF.

The chain is built from TRBV15 and TRBJ1-1, with a possible D match to TRBD1 (6 bases). Trimming removed 3 bases at V and 5 bases at J, with 10 bases between. Germline CDR1 is LNHNV and CDR2 is YYDKDF (reference sequence). The CDR3 spans 13 residues. CDR3 DNA: TGTGCCACCAGCAGGTGGGGGCGGACTGAAGCTTTCTTT. Protein sequence: CATSRWGRTEAFF.

The chain carries TRBV29-1 and TRBJ2-1, with D possibly TRBD2 on 5 matching bases. The length of the CDR3 is 13 residues. Trimming shortened V by 3 bases and J by 2 bases, and 8 bases separated the two germline ends. Germline V gene lookup returns CDR1 SQVTM and CDR2 ANQGSEA. CDR3 sequence: CSVDMTTYNEQFF. The CDR3 region has the DNA TGCAGCGTTGACATGACTACCTACAATGAGCAGTTCTTC.

V is TRBV28 and J is TRBJ1-4; D is perhaps TRBD1 (5 bases). Germline V gene sequence: CDR1 MDHEN, CDR2 SYDVKM. Trimming left V 3 bases short and J 7 bases short, with 9 bases between. The CDR3 has 13 amino acids. CDR3 protein: CASSLVTAEKLFF. The CDR3 DNA sequence: TGTGCCAGCAGTTTGGTGACAGCTGAAAAACTGTTTTTT.

The rearrangement links TRBV9 to TRBJ2-7; 9 bases fit TRBD2. J was trimmed by 5 bases and V by 0 bases; bases with no gene match: 6. From germline, CDR1 is SGDLS and CDR2 YYNGEE. The CDR3 runs 15 residues. CDR3 sequence (DNA): TGTGCCAGCAGCGTAGAGGCGGGAGGGCCGGACGAGCAGTACTTC. As protein: CASSVEAGGPDEQYF.

The rearrangement joins TRBV30 to TRBJ1-1; D perhaps matches TRBD1 (5 bases). The germline V gene has CDR1 GTSNPN and CDR2 SVGIG (reference sequence). The CDR3 contains 13 residues. V lost 5 bases and J 0 bases, leaving 10 bases between the germline ends. Here the CDR3 DNA reads TGTGCCTGGGCGGACACCATGAACACTGAAGCTTTCTTT. Translating gives CAWADTMNTEAFF. Full variable domain (rest looked up from reference TRBV30 and TRBJ1-1): SQTIHQWPATLVQPVGSPLSLECTVEGTSNPNLYWYRQAAGRGLQLLFYSVGIGQISSEVPQNLSASRPQDRQFILSSKKLLLSDSGFYLCAWADTMNTEAFFGQGTRLTVV.

The genes are TRBV29-1 and TRBJ2-1; TRBD2 matches at 7 bases. The CDR3 spans 12 residues. CDR1 is SQVTM and CDR2 is ANQGSEA in the germline V gene. The V gene end was trimmed by 4 bases and the J gene end by 9 bases; junction bases not matched to a gene: 6. The CDR3, as DNA: TGCAGCGTTGTGGAACGGGAGGTTGAGCAGTTCTTC. This gives the protein CSVVEREVEQFF.

This chain links TRBV30 with TRBJ2-1; D uncertain. The V end was cut by 0 bases, the J end by 13 bases, with 13 bases between. The germline gives CDR1 GTSNPN, CDR2 SVGIG (reference sequence). This CDR3 is 12 amino acids long. CDR3 coding DNA: TGTGCCTGGAGTGTTTCTCGAGTCTTACAGTTCTTC. It is translated as CAWSVSRVLQFF.

The chain joins TRBV10-3 to TRBJ2-3, with 10 bases identical to TRBD2. The V segment lost 4 bases and the J segment 5 bases; nucleotides outside the gene matches: 6. There are 15 residues in the CDR3. Germline CDR1 is ENHRY and CDR2 is SYGVKD. This CDR3 reads CAISVTAGGLDTQYF. The CDR3 DNA reads as TGTGCCATCAGTGTGACAGCGGGGGGGCTAGATACGCAGTATTTT.

The J gene is TRBJ2-2, the V gene TRBV7-2; 7 bases align to TRBD2. Unmatched junction bases numbered 4, after V lost 11 bases and J lost 1 base. Germline V gene data show CDR1 as SGHTA and CDR2 as FQGNSA. This CDR3 is 13 amino acids long. CDR3 loop: CAAGEWNTGELFF. For the CDR3, the DNA is TGTGCCGCGGGGGAATGGAACACCGGGGAGCTGTTTTTT.

The rearrangement links TRBV18 to TRBJ1-1; tentative D call: TRBD1 (6 bases). The CDR3 is made up of 13 amino acids. V was pared by 5 bases and J by 4 bases, with 11 bases between. The V gene's germline CDR1 is KGHSH and CDR2 LQKENI. CDR3 bases: TGTGCCAGCTCAAGAATAGGGGGCACTGAAGCTTTCTTT. Translated: CASSRIGGTEAFF.

This chain joins TRBV5-4 and TRBJ2-1; weak D call: TRBD2 (6 bases). CDR1 SGHNT and CDR2 YYREEE come from the germline V gene (reference sequence). This CDR3 region has 14 residues. Trimming removed 4 bases from V and 0 bases from J, with 8 bases in between. The CDR3 protein is CASSRGSSYNEQFF. DNA of the CDR3: TGTGCCAGCAGCCGGGGGAGCTCCTACAATGAGCAGTTCTTC. Supplemented by reference TRBV5-4 and TRBJ2-1, the full variable domain reads ETGVTQSPTHLIKTRGQQVTLRCSSQSGHNTVSWYQQALGQGPQFIFQYYREEENGRGNFPPRFSGLQFPNYSSELNVNALELDDSALYLCASSRGSSYNEQFFGPGTRLTVL.

This clone turned up a few times. The chain combines TRBV5-1 with TRBJ2-3; tentative D call: TRBD2 (5 bases). Trimming stripped 0 bases from V and 0 bases from J, with 17 bases between. This CDR3 has 18 residues. Germline loops: CDR1 SGHRS, CDR2 YFSETQ. The CDR3 protein is CASSLAGLLGASTDTQYF. In DNA, the CDR3 is TGCGCCAGCAGCTTGGCCGGACTGCTAGGCGCTAGCACAGATACGCAGTATTTT.

The chain is built from TRBV7-9 and TRBJ1-3; unclear D gene. V gave up 3 bases and J gave up 0 bases, with 9 bases separating them. The germline CDR1 and CDR2 sequences are SEHNR and FQNEAQ (reference sequence). The CDR3 covers 15 residues. DNA for the CDR3: TGTGCCAGCAGCTTTAAAGGCGGCTCTGGAAACACCATATATTTT. Translated, it gives CASSFKGGSGNTIYF.

V gene TRBV19 combines with J gene TRBJ2-1, with 9 bases aligning to TRBD2. The J segment lost 4 bases and the V segment lost 4 bases, leaving 14 bases of the junction unmatched. This CDR3 region has 18 residues. Looked up from germline, CDR1 is LNHDA and CDR2 is SQIVND (reference sequence). The CDR3 loop is CASSRPPGTSLGYNEQFF. The CDR3 bases are TGTGCCAGTAGTAGACCTCCCGGGACTAGCCTGGGATACAATGAGCAGTTCTTC. The entire variable domain, with the rest obtained from reference TRBV19 and TRBJ2-1, is as follows: DGGITQSPKYLFRKEGQNVTLSCEQNLNHDAMYWYRQDPGQGLRLIYYSQIVNDFQKGDIAEGYSVSREKKESFPLTVTSAQKNPTAFYLCASSRPPGTSLGYNEQFFGPGTRLTVL.

This chain joins TRBV7-3 and TRBJ1-5; TRBD1 matches at 8 bases. This CDR3 is 17 amino acids long. Germline V CDR1 and CDR2: SGHTA, FQGTGA. The V and J ends lost 3 bases and 4 bases, in that order; junction bases with no gene match: 11. CDR3 in amino acids: CASSFLWRDRGNQPQHF. The CDR3 DNA reads TGTGCCAGCAGCTTCCTTTGGCGCGACAGGGGAAATCAGCCCCAGCATTTT.

The chain carries TRBV12-3 or TRBV12-4 and TRBJ1-6; TRBD1 might be the D (5 bases). V was cut by 3 bases and J by 10 bases, with 10 bases left in between. The CDR3 extends over 13 amino acids. CDR3 protein: CASSLGWGSPLHF. The CDR3 nucleotides are TGTGCCAGCAGTTTGGGCTGGGGCTCACCCCTCCACTTT.

Only one count was recorded for this clone. CDR3 protein: CASSVSGGAPTGELFF. CDR3 DNA sequence: TGTGCCAGCAGCGTTAGCGGGGGGGCCCCCACCGGGGAGCTGTTTTTT. The V and J genes are TRBV9 and TRBJ2-2; 11 bases line up with TRBD2. There are 16 residues in the CDR3. The germline CDR1 and CDR2 sequences are SGDLS and YYNGEE. Trimming took 2 bases from V and 4 from J; bases not matched to a gene: 4.

The gene calls are TRBV30 and TRBJ1-3; TRBD1 might be the D (5 bases). CDR3 length: 14 residues. Germline V gene sequence: CDR1 GTSNPN, CDR2 SVGIG (reference sequence). V was trimmed by 3 bases and J by 2 bases, leaving 11 bases between them. The CDR3 reads CAWRWEGPGNTIYF. For the CDR3, the DNA is TGTGCCTGGAGGTGGGAGGGGCCTGGAAACACCATATATTTT. The whole variable domain, filled in from reference TRBV30 and TRBJ1-3, reads SQTIHQWPATLVQPVGSPLSLECTVEGTSNPNLYWYRQAAGRGLQLLFYSVGIGQISSEVPQNLSASRPQDRQFILSSKKLLLSDSGFYLCAWRWEGPGNTIYFGEGSWLTVV.

The CDR3 DNA reads TGCGCCAGCAGCCCAAATACAGGCACCGGGGAGCTGTTTTTT. Translated, it gives CASSPNTGTGELFF. The chain links TRBV5-1 to TRBJ2-2, with TRBD1 as a possible D gene (5 bases). The V gene's germline CDR1 is SGHRS and CDR2 YFSETQ. The V gene lost 4 bases and the J gene lost 4 bases, with 11 bases spanning the gap. The CDR3 runs 14 residues.

The CDR3 region has the DNA TGTGCCAGCAGTTGGGCTCAGGGAAGCAATCAGCCCCAGCATTTT. Protein: CASSWAQGSNQPQHF. V gene TRBV27 combines with J gene TRBJ1-5; D might be TRBD1 (5 bases). V lost 4 bases and J 1 base, leaving 11 bases between the germline ends. The CDR3 contains 15 residues. CDR1 and CDR2 (germline): MNHEY, SMNVEV (reference sequence).

The table lists this clone with a few counts. This sequence joins TRBV21-1 and TRBJ2-2; the table's D call, TRBD2, has no DNA check behind it. TRBV21-1 is a pseudogene locus. The CDR3 extends over 17 amino acids. In nucleotides, the CDR3 is TGTGCCAGCAGTTTAAAGGCTAGCGACCCGAACACCGGGGAGCTGTTTTTT. Translated, it gives CASSLKASDPNTGELFF.